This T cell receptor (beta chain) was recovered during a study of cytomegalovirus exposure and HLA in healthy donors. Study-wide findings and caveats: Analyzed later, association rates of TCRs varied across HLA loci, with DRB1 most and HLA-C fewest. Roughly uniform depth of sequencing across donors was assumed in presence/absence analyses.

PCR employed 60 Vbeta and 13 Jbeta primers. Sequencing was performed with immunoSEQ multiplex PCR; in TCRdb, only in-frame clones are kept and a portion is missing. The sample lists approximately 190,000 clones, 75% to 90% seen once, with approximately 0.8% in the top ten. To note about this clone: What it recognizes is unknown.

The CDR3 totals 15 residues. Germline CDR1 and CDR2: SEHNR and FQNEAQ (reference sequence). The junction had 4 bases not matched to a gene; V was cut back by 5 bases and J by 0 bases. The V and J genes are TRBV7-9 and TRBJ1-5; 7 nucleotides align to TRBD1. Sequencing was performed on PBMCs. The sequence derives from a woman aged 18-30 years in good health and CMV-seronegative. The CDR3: CASSATGTSNQPQHF. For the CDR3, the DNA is TGTGCCAGCAGCGCGACAGGGACTAGCAATCAGCCCCAGCATTTT.